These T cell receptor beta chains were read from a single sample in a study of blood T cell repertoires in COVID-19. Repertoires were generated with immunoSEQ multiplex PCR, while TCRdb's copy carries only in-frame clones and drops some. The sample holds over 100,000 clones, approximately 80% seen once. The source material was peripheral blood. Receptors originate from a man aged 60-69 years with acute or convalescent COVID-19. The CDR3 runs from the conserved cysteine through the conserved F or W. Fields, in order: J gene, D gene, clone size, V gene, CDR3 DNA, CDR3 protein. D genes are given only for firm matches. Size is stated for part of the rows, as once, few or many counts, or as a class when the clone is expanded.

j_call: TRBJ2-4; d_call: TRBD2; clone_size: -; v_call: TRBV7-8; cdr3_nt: TGTGCCAGCAGCCCCGTACTAGCGGGGTGGCACATTCAGTACTTC; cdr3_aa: CASSPVLAGWHIQYF
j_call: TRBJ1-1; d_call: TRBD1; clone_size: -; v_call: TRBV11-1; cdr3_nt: TGTGCCAGCAGCAAGGGACAGCCAAACACTGAAGCTTTCTTT; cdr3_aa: CASSKGQPNTEAFF
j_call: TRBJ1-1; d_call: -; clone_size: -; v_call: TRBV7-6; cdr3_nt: TGTGCCAGCAGCTTAGTGAACTCCAGGGACACTGAAGCTTTCTTT; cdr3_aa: CASSLVNSRDTEAFF
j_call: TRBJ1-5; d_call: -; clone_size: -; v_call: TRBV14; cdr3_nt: TGTGCCAGCAGCCGGGCCCCCAATCAGCCCCAGCATTTT; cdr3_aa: CASSRAPNQPQHF
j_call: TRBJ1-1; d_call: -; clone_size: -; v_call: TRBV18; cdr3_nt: TGTGCCAGCTCACCAATCTCCAGTACGACAGGCTTGGAAGCTTTCTTT; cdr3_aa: CASSPISSTTGLEAFF
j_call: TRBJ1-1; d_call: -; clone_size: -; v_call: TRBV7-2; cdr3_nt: TGTGCCAGCAGCTTAAGCCTCACTGAAGCTTTCTTT; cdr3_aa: CASSLSLTEAFF
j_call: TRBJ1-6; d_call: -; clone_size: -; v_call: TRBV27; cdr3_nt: TGTGCCAGCAGAATGGGTACAGCTGAGAATTCACCCCTCCACTTT; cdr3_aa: CASRMGTAENSPLHF
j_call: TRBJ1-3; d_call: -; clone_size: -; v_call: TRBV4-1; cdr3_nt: TGCGCCAGCAGCCCCAGTCAGACAAACTCTGGAAACACCATATATTTT; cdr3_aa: CASSPSQTNSGNTIYF
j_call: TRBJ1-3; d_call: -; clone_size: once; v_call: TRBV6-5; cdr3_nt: TGTGCCAGCAGTTACTCTCTCTTCTCTGGAAACACCATATATTTT; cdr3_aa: CASSYSLFSGNTIYF
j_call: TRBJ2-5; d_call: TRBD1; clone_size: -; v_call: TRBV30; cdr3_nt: TGTGCCTGGAGTGTAGAGACAGGGGGAAAAAAAGAGACCCAGTACTTC; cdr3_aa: CAWSVETGGKKETQYF
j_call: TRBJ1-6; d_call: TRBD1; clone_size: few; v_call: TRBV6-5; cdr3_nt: TGTGCCAGCAGGGACAGGGGGCTGTCACCCCTCCACTTT; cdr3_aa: CASRDRGLSPLHF
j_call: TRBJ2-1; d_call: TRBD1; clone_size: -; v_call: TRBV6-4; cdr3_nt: TGTGCCAGCAGTGACCCGGGACAGGGGGCCGATGAGCAGTTCTTC; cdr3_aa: CASSDPGQGADEQFF
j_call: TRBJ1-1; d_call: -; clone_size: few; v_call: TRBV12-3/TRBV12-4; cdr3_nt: TGTGCCAGCAGTTTAAGTGGGGGGACTAGTGCTTTCTTT; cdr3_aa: CASSLSGGTSAFF
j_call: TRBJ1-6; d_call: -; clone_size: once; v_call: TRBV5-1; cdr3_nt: TGCGCCAGCAGCGCGGAATCCAGGGGTAATTCACCCCTCCACTTT; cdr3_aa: CASSAESRGNSPLHF
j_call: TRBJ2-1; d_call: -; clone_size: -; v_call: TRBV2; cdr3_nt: TGTGCCAGCATGGCGGGGAGCTCCTACAATGAGCAGTTCTTC; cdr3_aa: CASMAGSSYNEQFF
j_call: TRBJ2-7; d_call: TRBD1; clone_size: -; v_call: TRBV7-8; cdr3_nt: TGTGCCAGCAGCCCAGGGGGACAGGGACTCTACGAGCAGTACTTC; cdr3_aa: CASSPGGQGLYEQYF
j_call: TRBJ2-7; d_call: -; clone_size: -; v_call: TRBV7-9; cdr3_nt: TGTGCCAGCAGCCTCGGTCGACAGTCCAACGAGCAGTACTTC; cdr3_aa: CASSLGRQSNEQYF
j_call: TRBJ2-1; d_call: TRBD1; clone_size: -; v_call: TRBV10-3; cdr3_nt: TGTGCCATCAGTGGGGACAGGCGGGGCGGCAATGAGCAGTTCTTC; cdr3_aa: CAISGDRRGGNEQFF
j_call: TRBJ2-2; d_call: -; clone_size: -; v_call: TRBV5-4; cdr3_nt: TGTGCCAGCAGCCCCACCCTAGCGCTCTCGTACACCGGGGAGCTGTTTTTT; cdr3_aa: CASSPTLALSYTGELFF
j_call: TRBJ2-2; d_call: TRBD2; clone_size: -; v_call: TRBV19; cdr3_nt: TGTGCCAGCGCCTCATTAGCGGGGGACACCGGGGAGCTGTTTTTT; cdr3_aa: CASASLAGDTGELFF
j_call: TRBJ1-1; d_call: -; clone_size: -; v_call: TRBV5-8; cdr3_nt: TGTGCCAGCAGCTGGGGAACAGGGTGGACTGAAGCTTTCTTT; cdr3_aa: CASSWGTGWTEAFF
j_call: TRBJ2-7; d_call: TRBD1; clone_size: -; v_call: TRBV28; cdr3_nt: TGTGCCAGCAGTTCCTCCGGGACAGGGGGTGTCGAGCAGTACTTC; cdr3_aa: CASSSSGTGGVEQYF
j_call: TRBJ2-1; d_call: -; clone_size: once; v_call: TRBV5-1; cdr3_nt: TGCGCCAGCAGCTTGGAGGGGATTGGGCAGTTCTTC; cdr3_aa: CASSLEGIGQFF
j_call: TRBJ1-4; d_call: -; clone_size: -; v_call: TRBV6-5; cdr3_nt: TGTGCCAGCAGGCACAGGGTTAACGAAAAACTGTTTTTT; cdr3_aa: CASRHRVNEKLFF
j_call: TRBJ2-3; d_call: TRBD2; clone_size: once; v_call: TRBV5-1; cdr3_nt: TGCGCCAGCAGCGATGGGACTAGCATCACAGATACGCAGTATTTT; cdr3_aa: CASSDGTSITDTQYF
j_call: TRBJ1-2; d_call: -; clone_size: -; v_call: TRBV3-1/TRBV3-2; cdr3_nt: TGTGCCAGCAGCCCTTGGGGGGGGAACTATGGCTACACCTTC; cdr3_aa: CASSPWGGNYGYTF